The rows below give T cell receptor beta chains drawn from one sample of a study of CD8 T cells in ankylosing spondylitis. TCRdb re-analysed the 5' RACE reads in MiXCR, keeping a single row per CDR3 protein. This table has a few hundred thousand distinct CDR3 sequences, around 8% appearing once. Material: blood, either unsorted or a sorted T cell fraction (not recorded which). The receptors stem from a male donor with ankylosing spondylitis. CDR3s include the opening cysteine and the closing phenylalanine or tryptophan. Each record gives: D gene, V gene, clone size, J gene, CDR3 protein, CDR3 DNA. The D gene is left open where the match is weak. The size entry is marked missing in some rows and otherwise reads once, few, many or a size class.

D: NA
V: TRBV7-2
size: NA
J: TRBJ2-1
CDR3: CASRAEGSSYNEQFF
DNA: TGTGCCAGCAGGGCGGAGGGTAGCTCCTACAATGAGCAGTTCTTC

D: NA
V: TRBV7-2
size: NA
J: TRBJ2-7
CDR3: CASSLTGNNYEQYF
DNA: TGTGCCAGCAGCTTAACAGGGAACAACTACGAGCAGTACTTC

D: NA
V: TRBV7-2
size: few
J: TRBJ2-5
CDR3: CASSLLDPKTLEGTQYF
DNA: TGTGCCAGCAGTCTCCTGGACCCCAAGACACTCGAGGGGACCCAGTACTTC

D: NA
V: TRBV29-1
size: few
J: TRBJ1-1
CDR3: CSVEGLYDTEAFF
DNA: TGCAGCGTTGAAGGCCTATATGACACTGAAGCTTTCTTT

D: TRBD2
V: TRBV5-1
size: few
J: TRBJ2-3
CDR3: CASSWTSGSSDTQYF
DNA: TGCGCCAGCAGCTGGACTAGCGGGAGTTCAGATACGCAGTATTTT

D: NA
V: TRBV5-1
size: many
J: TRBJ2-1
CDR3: CASSSGESYNEQFF
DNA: TGCGCCAGCAGCTCAGGGGAGTCCTACAATGAGCAGTTCTTC

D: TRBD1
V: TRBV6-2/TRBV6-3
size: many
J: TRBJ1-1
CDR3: CASSYDSAGGPEAFF
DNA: TGTGCCAGCAGTTATGACTCGGCAGGGGGACCTGAAGCTTTCTTT

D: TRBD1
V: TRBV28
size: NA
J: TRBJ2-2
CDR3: CASSTRRDRGVFSGELFF
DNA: TGTGCCAGCAGTACTCGCCGGGACAGGGGGGTGTTTTCCGGGGAGCTGTTTTTT

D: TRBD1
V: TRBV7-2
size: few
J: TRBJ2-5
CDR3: CASSLHPGQQETQYF
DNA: TGTGCCAGCAGCTTGCATCCGGGACAGCAAGAGACCCAGTACTTC

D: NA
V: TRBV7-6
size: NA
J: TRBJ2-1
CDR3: CASSTPGLPTGEQFF
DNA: TGTGCCAGCAGCACCCCGGGACTCCCCACGGGTGAGCAGTTCTTC

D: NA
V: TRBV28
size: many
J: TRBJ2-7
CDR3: CASSFGDGRGRYEQYF
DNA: TGTGCCAGCAGTTTCGGGGACGGGAGAGGTCGCTACGAGCAGTACTTC

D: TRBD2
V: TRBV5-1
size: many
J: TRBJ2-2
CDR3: CASSPGLGVETGELFF
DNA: TGCGCCAGCAGCCCGGGACTAGGTGTGGAAACCGGGGAGCTGTTTTTT

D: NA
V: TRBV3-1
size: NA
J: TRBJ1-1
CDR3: CASSQESRAEAFF
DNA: TGTGCCAGCAGCCAAGAAAGCAGGGCAGAAGCTTTCTTT

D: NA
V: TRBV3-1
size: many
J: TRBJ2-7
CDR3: CASSQSQDTWNYEQYF
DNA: TGTGCCAGCAGCCAATCCCAGGATACTTGGAACTACGAGCAGTACTTC

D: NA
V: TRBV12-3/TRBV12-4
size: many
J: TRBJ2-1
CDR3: CASSFWGMVNEQFF
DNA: TGTGCCAGCAGTTTTTGGGGGATGGTGAATGAGCAGTTCTTC

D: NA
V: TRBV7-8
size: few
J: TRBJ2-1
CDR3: CASSLNRADGNEQFF
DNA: TGTGCCAGCAGCTTAAACAGGGCCGACGGCAATGAGCAGTTCTTC

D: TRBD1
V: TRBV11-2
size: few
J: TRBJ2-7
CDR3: CASSLAPGQVYEQYF
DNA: TGTGCCAGCAGCTTAGCCCCCGGACAGGTCTACGAGCAGTACTTC

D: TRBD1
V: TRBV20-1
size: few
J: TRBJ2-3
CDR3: CSATTGNNIDTQYF
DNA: TGCAGTGCTACGACAGGGAATAATATAGATACGCAGTATTTT

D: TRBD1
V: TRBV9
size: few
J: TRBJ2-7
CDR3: CASSPRDSPYEQYF
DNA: TGTGCCAGCAGCCCTAGGGACAGCCCCTACGAGCAGTACTTC

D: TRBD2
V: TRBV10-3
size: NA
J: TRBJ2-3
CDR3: CATASGRAGTDTQYF
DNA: TGTGCCACTGCTAGCGGGAGGGCCGGCACAGATACGCAGTATTTT

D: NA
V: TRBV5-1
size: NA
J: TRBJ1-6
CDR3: CASSLGGDSSPLHF
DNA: TGCGCCAGCAGCTTGGGGGGGGATTCCTCACCCCTCCACTTT

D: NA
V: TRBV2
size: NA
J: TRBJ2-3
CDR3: CASSGRGETDTQYF
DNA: TGTGCCAGCAGTGGGAGAGGGGAGACAGATACGCAGTATTTT

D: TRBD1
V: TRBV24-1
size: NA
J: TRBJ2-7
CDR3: CATSDPGQPGEQYF
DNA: TGTGCCACCAGTGACCCGGGACAGCCGGGCGAGCAGTACTTC

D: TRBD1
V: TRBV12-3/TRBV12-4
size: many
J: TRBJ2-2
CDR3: CASSFYRGSGELFF
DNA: TGTGCCAGCAGTTTCTACAGGGGGTCGGGGGAGCTGTTTTTT

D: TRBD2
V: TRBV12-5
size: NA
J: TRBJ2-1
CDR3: CASGLVVGRGDNEQFF
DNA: TGTGCTAGTGGTTTGGTGGTCGGGAGGGGTGACAATGAGCAGTTCTTC

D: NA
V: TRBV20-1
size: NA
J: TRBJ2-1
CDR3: CSAINPFHNEQFF
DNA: TGCAGTGCTATCAATCCCTTTCACAATGAGCAGTTCTTC

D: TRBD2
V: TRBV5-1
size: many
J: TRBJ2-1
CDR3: CASSFSGRASYNEQFF
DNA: TGCGCCAGCAGCTTTAGCGGGAGGGCCTCCTACAATGAGCAGTTCTTC

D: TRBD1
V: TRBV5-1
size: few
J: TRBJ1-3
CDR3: CASSLQGAFGNTIYF
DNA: TGCGCCAGCAGCTTACAGGGGGCTTTTGGAAACACCATATATTTT

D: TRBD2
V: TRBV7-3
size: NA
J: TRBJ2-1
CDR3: CASGIAGLEQFF
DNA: TGTGCCAGCGGAATAGCGGGACTTGAGCAGTTCTTC

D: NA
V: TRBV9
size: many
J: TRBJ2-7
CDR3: CASSVAQGPYEQYF
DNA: TGTGCCAGCAGCGTAGCCCAGGGGCCCTACGAGCAGTACTTC

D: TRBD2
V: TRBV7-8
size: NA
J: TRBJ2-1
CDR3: CASSLRGSSGPYNEQFF
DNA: TGTGCCAGCAGCTTACGGGGGTCTAGCGGGCCCTACAATGAGCAGTTCTTC

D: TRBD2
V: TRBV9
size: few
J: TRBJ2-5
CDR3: CASSVLAGEAKETQYF
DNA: TGTGCCAGCAGCGTATTAGCGGGAGAGGCTAAGGAGACCCAGTACTTC

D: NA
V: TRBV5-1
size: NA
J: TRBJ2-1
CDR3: CASSLGDNANNEQFF
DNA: TGCGCCAGCAGCTTGGGGGACAACGCGAACAATGAGCAGTTCTTC

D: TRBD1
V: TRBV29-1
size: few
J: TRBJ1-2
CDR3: CSVGDRGDYGYTF
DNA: TGCAGCGTCGGGGACAGGGGCGACTATGGCTACACCTTC

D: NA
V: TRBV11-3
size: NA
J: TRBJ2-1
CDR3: CASSSEFGDEQFF
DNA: TGTGCCAGCAGCTCAGAATTCGGAGATGAGCAGTTCTTC

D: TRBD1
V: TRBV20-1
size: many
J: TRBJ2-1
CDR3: CSAARDRGFYNEQFF
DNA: TGCAGTGCCGCCCGGGACAGGGGGTTCTACAATGAGCAGTTCTTC